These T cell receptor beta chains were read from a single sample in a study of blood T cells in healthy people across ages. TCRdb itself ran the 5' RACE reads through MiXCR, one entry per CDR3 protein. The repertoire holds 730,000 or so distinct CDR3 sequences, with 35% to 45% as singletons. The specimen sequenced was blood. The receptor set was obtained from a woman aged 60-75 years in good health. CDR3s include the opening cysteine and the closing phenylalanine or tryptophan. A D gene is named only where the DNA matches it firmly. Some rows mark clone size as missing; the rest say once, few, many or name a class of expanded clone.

CDR3nt: TGTGCCAGCAGCCCCTCGGAACAGAATCAGCCCCAGCATTTT; CDR3aa: CASSPSEQNQPQHF; abundance: NA; d_gene: NA; j_gene: TRBJ1-5; v_gene: TRBV3-1
CDR3nt: TGTGCCAGCGGACTAGACGGGAACTATGGCTACACCTTC; CDR3aa: CASGLDGNYGYTF; abundance: NA; d_gene: NA; j_gene: TRBJ1-2; v_gene: TRBV7-2
CDR3nt: TGTGCCAGCAGCTTATTGGGAGTAACTAATGAAAAACTGTTTTTT; CDR3aa: CASSLLGVTNEKLFF; abundance: NA; d_gene: NA; j_gene: TRBJ1-4; v_gene: TRBV13
CDR3nt: TGTGCCAGCAGCTCCTCGGGCCTCAACGATGAGCAGTTCTTC; CDR3aa: CASSSSGLNDEQFF; abundance: few; d_gene: NA; j_gene: TRBJ2-1; v_gene: TRBV9
CDR3nt: TGTGCCAGCAGCTTAGGCCCAGAGCAAGAGACCCAGTACTTC; CDR3aa: CASSLGPEQETQYF; abundance: NA; d_gene: NA; j_gene: TRBJ2-5; v_gene: TRBV7-2
CDR3nt: TGTGCCAGCAGCAAAACCCCGGGACACGGCACTGAAGCTTTCTTT; CDR3aa: CASSKTPGHGTEAFF; abundance: few; d_gene: NA; j_gene: TRBJ1-1; v_gene: TRBV9
CDR3nt: TGTGCCAGCAGCTTAGAACTAGCGGGGTTCGATGAGCAGTTCTTC; CDR3aa: CASSLELAGFDEQFF; abundance: NA; d_gene: TRBD2; j_gene: TRBJ2-1; v_gene: TRBV7-2
CDR3nt: TGCAGCGTTGAGACCACCCTGGGAGAGACCCAGTACTTC; CDR3aa: CSVETTLGETQYF; abundance: NA; d_gene: NA; j_gene: TRBJ2-5; v_gene: TRBV29-1
CDR3nt: TGTGCCAGCAGCCCCAAGACCCTAGCCAAAAACATTCAGTACTTC; CDR3aa: CASSPKTLAKNIQYF; abundance: NA; d_gene: NA; j_gene: TRBJ2-4; v_gene: TRBV7-2
CDR3nt: TGTGCCAGCAGTGGGGAGGGCGGGGAGCTGTTTTTT; CDR3aa: CASSGEGGELFF; abundance: NA; d_gene: TRBD2; j_gene: TRBJ2-2; v_gene: TRBV6-1
CDR3nt: TGCGCCAGCAGCACACAGGGTAGCACTGAAGCTTTCTTT; CDR3aa: CASSTQGSTEAFF; abundance: few; d_gene: NA; j_gene: TRBJ1-1; v_gene: TRBV5-1
CDR3nt: TGTGCCAGCAGTGGTTATCCACAGGGGAGAGGCACAGATACGCAGTATTTT; CDR3aa: CASSGYPQGRGTDTQYF; abundance: NA; d_gene: TRBD1; j_gene: TRBJ2-3; v_gene: TRBV2
CDR3nt: TGTGCCAGCAGCTTAACAAGGACTGAAGCTTTCTTT; CDR3aa: CASSLTRTEAFF; abundance: NA; d_gene: NA; j_gene: TRBJ1-1; v_gene: TRBV7-2
CDR3nt: TGTGCCAGCAGTTACAGGACTAGCGGGGGGGCCAGGGAGACCCAGTACTTC; CDR3aa: CASSYRTSGGARETQYF; abundance: few; d_gene: TRBD2; j_gene: TRBJ2-5; v_gene: TRBV6-6
CDR3nt: TGCGCCAGCAGCCCGGAGGGGGACACTGAAGCTTTCTTT; CDR3aa: CASSPEGDTEAFF; abundance: few; d_gene: NA; j_gene: TRBJ1-1; v_gene: TRBV4-1
CDR3nt: TGTGCCAGCAGTAACCCTACCCGAACAGGGGACAATGAGCAGTTCTTC; CDR3aa: CASSNPTRTGDNEQFF; abundance: few; d_gene: TRBD1; j_gene: TRBJ2-1; v_gene: TRBV6-2/TRBV6-3
CDR3nt: TGTGCCAGCAGCTTAACGACCATACTAGCGGGGGCCCTGAACACCGGGGAGCTGTTTTTT; CDR3aa: CASSLTTILAGALNTGELFF; abundance: NA; d_gene: TRBD2; j_gene: TRBJ2-2; v_gene: TRBV7-3
CDR3nt: TGTGCCAGCAGTGAACGGGGCGGGAGTGGAGAGACCCAGTTCTTC; CDR3aa: CASSERGGSGETQFF; abundance: NA; d_gene: TRBD2; j_gene: TRBJ2-1; v_gene: TRBV6-1
CDR3nt: TGTGCCAGCAGCAACTCCGGAGGGGGGTACAATGAGCAGTTCTTC; CDR3aa: CASSNSGGGYNEQFF; abundance: NA; d_gene: NA; j_gene: TRBJ2-1; v_gene: TRBV3-1
CDR3nt: TGCAGTGCTAGACGCCGGGTACTAGCGGGAGGGATTACCTTTTTTGACAATGAGCAGTACTTC; CDR3aa: CSARRRVLAGGITFFDNEQYF; abundance: NA; d_gene: TRBD2; j_gene: TRBJ2-7; v_gene: TRBV20-1
CDR3nt: TGTGCCAGCAGCCGGCAATTCGATTTTCTTAATGAGCAGTTCTTC; CDR3aa: CASSRQFDFLNEQFF; abundance: NA; d_gene: NA; j_gene: TRBJ2-1; v_gene: TRBV12-3/TRBV12-4
CDR3nt: TGTGCCAGCAGCTCTAGGTGGTTGGGGACTACTGGGAATGAGCAGTACTTC; CDR3aa: CASSSRWLGTTGNEQYF; abundance: few; d_gene: TRBD2; j_gene: TRBJ2-5; v_gene: TRBV7-3
CDR3nt: TGCAGTGCGGTGCCCTCAGATACGCAGTATTTT; CDR3aa: CSAVPSDTQYF; abundance: NA; d_gene: NA; j_gene: TRBJ2-3; v_gene: TRBV20-1